Reported below is one TCR beta chain. The source of the sample is a study of blood T cell repertoires in COVID-19. Study context: PBMCs, B-cell-depleted T cells, or T cells were the source of the cDNA or gDNA that made up the material.

This CDR3 comprises 15 residues. Trimming cost V 2 bases and J 3 bases, with 10 bases left between them. Germline-derived CDR1 and CDR2 are MGHRA and YSYEKL. Within 2 weeks of study entry, exposed participants had contacted a PCR-confirmed or clinician-diagnosed COVID-19 case. TCRdb keeps only in-frame clones here, not all; method: immunoSEQ multiplex PCR. The sample shows about 260,000 clones, about nine tenths of them seen only once. The clonotype originates from a man over 45 who had been exposed to COVID-19. The sample was PBMCs or T cells enriched from blood (not recorded which). This sequence joins TRBV4-1 and TRBJ2-2; a possible D gene is TRBD2 (5 bases). The CDR3 here is CASSQQLGYTGELFF. As DNA, the CDR3 is TGCGCCAGCAGCCAACAACTAGGATACACCGGGGAGCTGTTTTTT.